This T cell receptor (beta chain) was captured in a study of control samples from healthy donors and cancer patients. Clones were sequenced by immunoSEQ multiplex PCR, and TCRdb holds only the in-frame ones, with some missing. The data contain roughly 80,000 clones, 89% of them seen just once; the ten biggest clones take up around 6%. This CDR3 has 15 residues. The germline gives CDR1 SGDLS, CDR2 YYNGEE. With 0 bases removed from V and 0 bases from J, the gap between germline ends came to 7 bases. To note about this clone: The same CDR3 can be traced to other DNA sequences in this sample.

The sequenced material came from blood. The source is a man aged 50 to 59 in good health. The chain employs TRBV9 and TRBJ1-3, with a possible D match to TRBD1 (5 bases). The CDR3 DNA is TGTGCCAGCAGCGTAGGGGGGGGCTCTGGAAACACCATATATTTT. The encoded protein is CASSVGGGSGNTIYF.